The next 31 T cell receptor beta chains were all read from a single sample in a study of vaccination effects on CD4 cells after COVID-19. Upon completion of roughly ten days in culture, CD4+ T cells were isolated. Their antigen targets remain unknown. The repertoire was sequenced with immunoSEQ multiplex PCR; TCRdb's copy has only in-frame clones and lacks some. The table shows 70,000 or so clones, with over 60% occurring only once. The sample in question was CD4+ T cells from PBMCs cultured without peptide, obtained before COVID-19 vaccination. The origin of the receptors is a human donor who received a COVID-19 vaccine.

This chain joins TRBV5-1 and TRBJ2-3; a weak D match, TRBD2 (6 bases). CDR1 is SGHRS and CDR2 is YFSETQ in the germline V gene. The length of the CDR3 is 14 residues. The germline V and J ends were trimmed by 4 bases and 2 bases, with 11 bases remaining between them. The CDR3 sequence: CASSGGTHTDTQYF. The CDR3 DNA reads TGCGCCAGCAGCGGCGGGACTCACACAGATACGCAGTATTTT.

This clone was detected once. This chain connects TRBV18 to TRBJ1-2, with 12 bases matching TRBD1. This CDR3 has 17 amino acids. V lost 1 base and J lost 4; bases outside the gene matches: 7. Germline V gene lookup returns CDR1 KGHSH and CDR2 LQKENI. This chain's CDR3 is CASSPQGQGALSYGYTF. CDR3 bases: TGTGCCAGCTCACCACAGGGACAGGGGGCGCTTAGCTATGGCTACACCTTC.

The chain uses TRBV7-2 and TRBJ1-3; D gene uncertain. Looked up from germline, CDR1 is SGHTA and CDR2 is FQGNSA. V was clipped by 1 base and J by 7 bases, with 14 bases between them. The CDR3 is made up of 15 amino acids. The CDR3 sequence is CASSLVSGSSNTIYF. As DNA, the CDR3 is TGTGCCAGCAGCTTAGTATCAGGAAGCTCCAACACCATATATTTT.

In its sample, this clone was seen a few times. In DNA form, the CDR3 reads TGTGCCAGCAGCACCGGGACGGTAAACACCGGGGAGCTGTTTTTT. Residues: CASSTGTVNTGELFF. The rearrangement uses TRBV7-9 and TRBJ2-2; either TRBD1 or TRBD2 may supply D (5 bases each). Trimming pared 5 bases from V and 2 bases from J, leaving 12 bases between. Germline V lookup: CDR1 SEHNR, CDR2 FQNEAQ (reference sequence). The CDR3 length is 15 residues.

This sequence joins TRBV5-1 and TRBJ1-3; tentatively, D is TRBD1 (6 bases). CDR1 and CDR2 from the germline V gene are SGHRS and YFSETQ. This CDR3 is 16 amino acids long. V was pared by 2 bases and J by 0 bases, with 12 bases between. The chain's CDR3 is CASSLGTTDSGNTIYF. In nucleotides, the CDR3 is TGCGCCAGCAGCTTAGGGACAACTGACTCTGGAAACACCATATATTTT.

The table lists this clone with a few counts. The chain recombines TRBV7-9 with TRBJ1-1; 10 positions agree with TRBD1. The CDR3 has 14 amino acids. CDR1 is SEHNR and CDR2 is FQNEAQ in the germline V gene (reference sequence). V was pared by 8 bases and J by 4 bases, with 7 bases of the junction left unmatched. In DNA, the CDR3 is TGTGCCAGCGATGGGACAGGGGTGCGCACTGAAGCTTTCTTT. Amino acids: CASDGTGVRTEAFF.

V usage is TRBV5-1 and J usage is TRBJ1-1, with TRBD1 identical over 9 bases. This CDR3 comprises 12 residues. Trimming took 5 bases from V and 13 from J; bases not matched to a gene: 9. Germline V lookup: CDR1 SGHRS, CDR2 YFSETQ. The CDR3 region is CASRSGQGVFFF. DNA for the CDR3: TGCGCCAGCAGGTCGGGACAGGGAGTTTTTTTCTTT.

This chain's CDR3 is CATGLAGALGGETQYF. The DNA for the CDR3 is TGTGCCACCGGGCTAGCGGGGGCCCTCGGGGGAGAGACCCAGTACTTC. This chain connects TRBV24-1 to TRBJ2-5; 10 bases agree with TRBD2. This CDR3 has 16 residues. Trimming cost V 9 bases and J 4 bases; bases outside gene matches: 13. Per the germline V gene, CDR1 is KGHDR and CDR2 is SFDVKD.

Written as DNA, the CDR3 is TGTGCCACCCCGGCAGGGACAGGGGGCACAGATACGCAGTATTTT. Translating it yields CATPAGTGGTDTQYF. The rearrangement uses TRBV9 and TRBJ2-3; 10 bases map to TRBD1. Germline V gene sequence: CDR1 SGDLS, CDR2 YYNGEE. The CDR3 contains 15 residues. V lost 9 bases to trimming and J lost 1 base; unmatched junction nucleotides: 8.

V gene TRBV7-2 combines with J gene TRBJ2-1; D gene unclear. Germline V gene data show CDR1 as SGHTA and CDR2 as FQGNSA. Trimming left V 3 bases short and J 5 bases short, with 8 bases between. CDR3 size: 13 residues. The CDR3 nucleotides are TGTGCCAGCAGCTTGGCTGTTAACAATGAGCAGTTCTTC. Translated: CASSLAVNNEQFF.

The chain links TRBV6-9 to TRBJ2-7; D is unresolved. CDR1 is MNHGY and CDR2 is SVAAGI in the germline V gene. CDR3 size: 11 residues. CDR3 in amino acids: CASSYGPDRCV. The CDR3 DNA follows: TGTGCCAGCAGTTATGGACCAGACCGTTGCGTC.

J is TRBJ2-1 and V is TRBV29-1; perhaps D is TRBD1 or TRBD2 (5 bases each). V lost 7 bases to trimming and J lost 10 bases, with 23 bases between them. The CDR3 has 14 residues. Germline values: CDR1 SQVTM, CDR2 ANQGSEA. CDR3 sequence: CSAFRELELGEQFF. The CDR3 DNA reads TGCAGCGCCTTCAGGGAGCTAGAACTTGGAGAGCAGTTCTTC.

The chain recombines TRBV14 with TRBJ1-1; 8 bases are a match to TRBD1. The length of the CDR3 is 14 residues. J was trimmed by 8 bases and V by 4 bases; bases with no gene match: 9. CDR1 and CDR2 (germline): SGHDN, FVKESK. The CDR3 nucleotides are TGTGCCAGCAGCCCCGGGTGGCAGGGGGCGGAAGCTTTCTTT. This codes for CASSPGWQGAEAFF.

J is TRBJ2-5 and V is TRBV3-1 (or the pseudogene TRBV3-2); D is possibly TRBD2 (7 bases). Trimming left V 6 bases short and J 7 bases short, with 15 bases between. The CDR3 is 13 residues long. CDR1 is LGHDT and CDR2 is YNNKEL in the germline V gene (reference sequence). CDR3 residues: CASSLAGAGTQYF. DNA for the CDR3: TGTGCCAGCAGTCTGGCGGGGGCCGGGACCCAGTACTTC.

This chain connects TRBV18 to TRBJ2-7; D may be TRBD1 (6 bases). Germline assignment: CDR1 KGHSH and CDR2 LQKENI. The CDR3 has 15 residues. Trimming removed 4 bases from V and 0 bases from J, with 13 bases in between. Written as DNA, the CDR3 is TGTGCCAGCTCACGACGTGGGGGCGTCTCCTACGAGCAGTACGTC. The encoded protein is CASSRRGGVSYEQYV.

The chain uses TRBV24-1 and TRBJ2-7, with TRBD2 as a possible D gene (5 bases). Germline CDR1 reads KGHDR; CDR2 reads SFDVKD. Between the trimmed V and J ends, which lost 0 bases and 0 bases, there was a span of 11 bases. The CDR3 covers 16 residues. The CDR3 DNA reads TGTGCCACCAGTGATTTGGATCAAGGGAGCTCCTACGAGCAGTACGTC. As protein: CATSDLDQGSSYEQYV.

The chain recombines TRBV27 with TRBJ2-5; TRBD2 agrees at 8 bases. The ends lost 2 bases at V and 2 bases at J; junction bases unmatched: 7. CDR1 MNHEY and CDR2 SMNVEV come from the germline V gene (reference sequence). The CDR3 runs 16 residues. CDR3 bases: TGTGCCAGCAGTTTACATTGGCGGGGGGCACAAGAGACCCAGTACTTC. Protein product: CASSLHWRGAQETQYF.

This chain connects TRBV4-1 to TRBJ1-3; the D is unclear. V was trimmed by 4 bases and J by 1 base, leaving 17 bases between them. The CDR3 totals 17 residues. Germline V gives CDR1 MGHRA, CDR2 YSYEKL. DNA of the CDR3: TGCGCCAGCAGCCGAGAACGGGATGGGTTTTCTGGAAACACCATATATTTT. Translated: CASSRERDGFSGNTIYF.

The chain uses TRBV6-5 and TRBJ2-7, with D uncertain. Per germline, CDR1 MNHEY and CDR2 SVGAGI. Trimming stripped 4 bases from V and 2 bases from J, with 12 bases between. CDR3 length equals 14 residues. The CDR3 coding sequence is TGTGCCAGCAGTTTTGACGTCGGCCCCTACGAGCAGTACGTC. This encodes CASSFDVGPYEQYV.

The V and J genes are TRBV27 and TRBJ2-7; tentatively, D is TRBD2 (6 bases). Trimming pared 2 bases from V and 2 bases from J, leaving 10 bases between. There are 14 residues in the CDR3. CDR1 is MNHEY and CDR2 is SMNVEV in the germline V gene (reference sequence). The CDR3 here is CASSLVSGAYEQYV. The CDR3 DNA reads TGTGCCAGCAGTTTAGTCTCGGGGGCCTACGAGCAGTACGTC.

The chain carries TRBV6-1 and TRBJ2-5, with 14 bases identical to TRBD2. This CDR3 comprises 16 residues. Germline V lookup: CDR1 MNHNS, CDR2 SASEGT. V was pared by 4 bases and J by 5 bases, with 6 bases of the junction left unmatched. The CDR3, as DNA: TGTGCCAGCAGTGGACTAGCGGGGGGGAAGGGGGAGACCCAGTACTTC. Its protein product is CASSGLAGGKGETQYF.

This rearrangement joins TRBV30 to TRBJ1-3; tentatively, D is TRBD1 (5 bases). CDR3 length equals 15 residues. In germline, CDR1 is GTSNPN, CDR2 SVGIG (reference sequence). Trimming took off 2 bases at V and 0 bases at J, with 11 bases between the two ends. The CDR3 loop is CAWSLGGSSGNTIYF. The CDR3 nucleotides read TGTGCCTGGAGTCTCGGGGGATCCTCTGGAAACACCATATATTTT.

This chain connects TRBV5-1 to TRBJ1-1, with D possibly matching TRBD1 (5 bases). CDR1 and CDR2 (germline): SGHRS, YFSETQ. The CDR3 runs to 14 residues. Between the trimmed V and J ends, which lost 6 bases and 0 bases, there was a span of 12 bases. The CDR3 coding sequence is TGCGCCAGCAAGGACCAGGGAATGAACACTGAAGCTTTCTTT. Residues: CASKDQGMNTEAFF.

The chain recombines TRBV6-5 with TRBJ2-3; the D gene could be TRBD1 or TRBD2 (5 bases each). Trimming pared 6 bases from V and 3 bases from J, leaving 13 bases between. Germline CDR1 reads MNHEY; CDR2 reads SVGAGI. This CDR3 is built from 14 residues. The CDR3 is CASRAGSVTDTQYF. CDR3 DNA: TGTGCCAGCAGGGCAGGGAGTGTGACAGATACGCAGTATTTT.

This chain uses TRBV14 with TRBJ2-1; perhaps TRBD2 as D (6 bases). CDR3 length: 14 residues. V was cut by 4 bases and J by 8 bases, with 15 bases left in between. Germline-derived CDR1 and CDR2 are SGHDN and FVKESK. The CDR3 spells CASSPGLPPYEQFF. The CDR3 DNA reads as TGTGCCAGCAGCCCGGGACTCCCCCCCTATGAGCAGTTCTTC.

This chain links TRBV28 with TRBJ2-1; tentatively, D is TRBD2 (5 bases). The CDR3 runs 12 residues. CDR1 and CDR2 from the germline V gene are MDHEN and SYDVKM. Trimming shortened V by 6 bases and J by 8 bases, and 11 bases separated the two germline ends. The CDR3 sequence: CASSSGLHEQFF. The CDR3 DNA follows: TGTGCCAGCAGCTCCGGACTGCATGAGCAGTTCTTC.

The chain links TRBV7-8 to TRBJ1-2, with 8 bases matching TRBD1. From germline, CDR1 is SGHVS and CDR2 FQNEAQ. The CDR3 spans 16 residues. After removal of 5 bases from V and 0 bases from J, the junction contained 8 bases not matched to a gene. The CDR3 DNA reads as TGTGCCAGCAGCCGAGCCGGGACAGGTACTAACTATGGCTACACCTTC. It encodes CASSRAGTGTNYGYTF. Based on the CDR3 plus reference TRBV7-8 and TRBJ1-2, the full variable domain is GAGVSQSPRYKVAKRGQDVALRCDPISGHVSLFWYQQALGQGPEFLTYFQNEAQLDKSGLPSDRFFAERPEGSVSTLKIQRTQQEDSAVYLCASSRAGTGTNYGYTFGSGTRLTVV.

The chain employs TRBV29-1 and TRBJ1-1; tentatively, D is TRBD1 (5 bases). The CDR3 contains 12 residues. The V end was cut by 5 bases, the J end by 1 base, with 8 bases between. From germline, CDR1 is SQVTM and CDR2 ANQGSEA. The chain's CDR3 is CSVYTGNTEAFF. The CDR3 region has the DNA TGCAGCGTTTACACAGGGAACACTGAAGCTTTCTTT.

This chain connects TRBV21-1 to TRBJ2-7. TRBV21-1 is recorded as a pseudogene. The length of the CDR3 is 13 residues. CDR3 nucleotides: TGTGCCAGCAGCAAACGTGGCTCCTACGAGCAGTACGTC. Protein product: CASSKRGSYEQYV.

The V call is TRBV19, the J call TRBJ1-2; the match to TRBD1 covers 8 bases. Trimming cost V 3 bases and J 8 bases; bases outside gene matches: 11. The CDR3 is 15 residues long. CDR1 and CDR2 (germline): LNHDA, SQIVND (reference sequence). CDR3 amino acids: CASSIPQGAVEGYTF. The CDR3 coding sequence is TGTGCCAGTAGTATCCCCCAGGGGGCGGTTGAGGGCTACACCTTC.

The rearrangement uses TRBV15 and TRBJ1-5; D is unclear. Trimming cost V 6 bases and J 0 bases, with 6 bases left between them. Germline values: CDR1 LNHNV, CDR2 YYDKDF (reference sequence). This CDR3 contains 13 residues. CDR3 bases: TGTGCCACCAGTCTGAATAGCAATCAGCCCCAGCATTTT. This encodes CATSLNSNQPQHF.